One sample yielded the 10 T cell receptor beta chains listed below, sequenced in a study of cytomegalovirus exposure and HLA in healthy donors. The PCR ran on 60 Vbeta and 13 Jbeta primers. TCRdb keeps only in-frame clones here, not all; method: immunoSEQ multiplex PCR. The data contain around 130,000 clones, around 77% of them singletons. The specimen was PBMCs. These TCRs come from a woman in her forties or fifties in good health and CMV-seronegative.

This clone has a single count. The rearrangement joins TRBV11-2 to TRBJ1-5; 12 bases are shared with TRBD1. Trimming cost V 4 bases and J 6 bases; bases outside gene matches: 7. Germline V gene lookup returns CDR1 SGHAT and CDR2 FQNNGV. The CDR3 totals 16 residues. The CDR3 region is CASSSGTGGRGQPQHF. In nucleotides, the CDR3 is TGTGCCAGCAGCTCCGGGACAGGGGGCAGGGGTCAGCCCCAGCATTTT.

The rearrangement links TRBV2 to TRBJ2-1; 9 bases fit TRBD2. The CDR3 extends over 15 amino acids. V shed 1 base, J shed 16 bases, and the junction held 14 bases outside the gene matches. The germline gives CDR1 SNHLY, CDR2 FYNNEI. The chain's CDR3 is CASSEGMGRGGRHFF. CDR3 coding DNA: TGTGCCAGCAGTGAAGGAATGGGGCGGGGGGGGAGGCATTTCTTC.

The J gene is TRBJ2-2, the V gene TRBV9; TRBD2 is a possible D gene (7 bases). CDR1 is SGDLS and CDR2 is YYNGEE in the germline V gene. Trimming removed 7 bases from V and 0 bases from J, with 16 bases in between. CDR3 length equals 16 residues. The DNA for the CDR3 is TGTGCCAGCCGAGGGGGGGTGGCGGCGAACACCGGGGAGCTGTTTTTT. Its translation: CASRGGVAANTGELFF. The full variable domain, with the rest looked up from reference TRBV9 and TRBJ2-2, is DSGVTQTPKHLITATGQRVTLRCSPRSGDLSVYWYQQSLDQGLQFLIQYYNGEERAKGNILERFSAQQFPDLHSELNLSSLELGDSALYFCASRGGVAANTGELFFGEGSRLTVL.

In DNA, the CDR3 is TGTGCCAGCAGCCGCCGATCGACGGGAAACTATGGCTACACCTTC. Its translation: CASSRRSTGNYGYTF. The chain employs TRBV7-2 and TRBJ1-2, with D unresolved. Trimming took off 5 bases at V and 2 bases at J, with 15 bases between the two ends. Germline V CDR1 and CDR2: SGHTA, FQGNSA. This CDR3 spans 15 amino acids.

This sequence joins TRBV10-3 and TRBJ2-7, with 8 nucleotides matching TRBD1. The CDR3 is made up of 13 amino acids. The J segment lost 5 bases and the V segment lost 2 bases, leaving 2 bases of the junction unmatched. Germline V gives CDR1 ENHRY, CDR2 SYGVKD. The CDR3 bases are TGTGCCATCAGTGAGGGACAGGGCCACGAGCAGTACTTC. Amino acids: CAISEGQGHEQYF.

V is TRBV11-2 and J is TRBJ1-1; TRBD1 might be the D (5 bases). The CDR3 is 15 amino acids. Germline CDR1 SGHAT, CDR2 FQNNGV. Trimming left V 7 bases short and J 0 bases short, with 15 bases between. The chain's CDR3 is CASTGGAGVNTEAFF. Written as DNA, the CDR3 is TGTGCCAGCACCGGCGGAGCGGGGGTGAACACTGAAGCTTTCTTT. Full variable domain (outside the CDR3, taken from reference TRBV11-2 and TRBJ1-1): EAGVAQSPRYKIIEKRQSVAFWCNPISGHATLYWYQQILGQGPKLLIQFQNNGVVDDSQLPKDRFSAERLKGVDSTLKIQPAKLEDSAVYLCASTGGAGVNTEAFFGQGTRLTVV.

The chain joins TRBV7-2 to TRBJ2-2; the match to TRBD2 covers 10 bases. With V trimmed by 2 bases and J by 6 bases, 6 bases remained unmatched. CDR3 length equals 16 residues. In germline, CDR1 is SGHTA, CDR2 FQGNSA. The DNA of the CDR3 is TGTGCCAGCAGCTTATCTTTAGCGGGAGGCGCCGGGGAGCTGTTTTTT. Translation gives CASSLSLAGGAGELFF.

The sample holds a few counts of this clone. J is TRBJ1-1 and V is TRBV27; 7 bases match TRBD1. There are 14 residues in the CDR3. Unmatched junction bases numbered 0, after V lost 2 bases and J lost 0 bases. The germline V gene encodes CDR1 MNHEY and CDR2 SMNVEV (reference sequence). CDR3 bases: TGTGCCAGCAGTTTACAGGGGGTGAACACTGAAGCTTTCTTT. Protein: CASSLQGVNTEAFF.

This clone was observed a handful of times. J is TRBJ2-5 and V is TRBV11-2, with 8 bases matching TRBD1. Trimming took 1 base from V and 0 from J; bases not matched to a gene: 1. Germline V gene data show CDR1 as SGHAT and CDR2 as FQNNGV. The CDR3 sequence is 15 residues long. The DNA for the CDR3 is TGTGCCAGCAGCTTAGGGGACAGGTACCAAGAGACCCAGTACTTC. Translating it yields CASSLGDRYQETQYF.

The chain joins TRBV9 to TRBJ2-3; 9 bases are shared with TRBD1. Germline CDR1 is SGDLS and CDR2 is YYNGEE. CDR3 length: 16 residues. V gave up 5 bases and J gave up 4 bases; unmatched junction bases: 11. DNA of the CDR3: TGTGCCAGCAGAGCCGGGACAGGGAAGGGTGCAGATACGCAGTATTTT. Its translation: CASRAGTGKGADTQYF.